The 2 T cell receptor beta chains presented below share a single source sample, sequenced in a study of T cells in women clearing cervical HPV infection. The method was immunoSEQ multiplex PCR; TCRdb's version includes in-frame clones alone and lacks a portion of them. The sample yields under 35,000 clones, of which the top ten take up approximately 20%. The source material was blood buffy coat. The receptor source for this set is a woman aged 18 to 75 with a cervical HPV16 infection that either progressed to CIN3+ or cleared (not recorded which).

With regard to this clone: The CDR3 end falls 3 residues outside the read, so it is completed with the germline J gene. This chain links TRBV7-9 with TRBJ1-1; maybe TRBD1 (6 bases). The germline V gene encodes CDR1 SEHNR and CDR2 FQNEAQ (reference sequence). CDR3 size: 13 residues. V was shortened by 2 bases and J by 5 bases, with 9 bases between the two germline ends. The CDR3 reads CASSLSQGTEAFF. The part of the CDR3 DNA that was read is TGTGCCAGCAGCTTATCCCAGGGGACTGAA.

About this clone itself: From the germline J gene comes the end of the CDR3, since the read stops 3 residues before it. The chain is built from TRBV7-3 and TRBJ2-3; 8 positions agree with TRBD2. The CDR3 spans 15 residues. The V segment lost 5 bases and the J segment 5 bases; nucleotides outside the gene matches: 9. Germline CDR1 is SGHTA and CDR2 is FQGTGA. CDR3 amino acids: CASSPGGAGGDTQYF. The sequenced part of the CDR3 DNA is TGTGCCAGCAGCCCGGGCGGGGCGGGGGGAGATACG.